These T cell receptor beta chains were read from a single sample in a study of shared clonotypes between healthy human individuals. The assay was immunoSEQ multiplex PCR, and TCRdb's table has in-frame clones only and misses some. Seen here are about 2 million clones, about 94% observed once, and the top ten hold approximately 1.2%. Sequencing used naive CD8+ T cells sorted from blood. All receptors come from a man between 18 and 29 years old in good health. Both conserved end residues are trimmed from each CDR3. Fields, in order: CDR3 length, V gene, CDR3 protein.

CDR3 length: 11; V gene: TRBV7-6; CDR3 protein: ASSLGEGETQY
CDR3 length: 11; V gene: TRBV2; CDR3 protein: ASSDSHSYEQY
CDR3 length: 9; V gene: TRBV27; CDR3 protein: ATVGSYEQY
CDR3 length: 12; V gene: TRBV7-2; CDR3 protein: ASSLSSGVNEQF
CDR3 length: 11; V gene: TRBV5-6; CDR3 protein: ASSLFGGPEAF
CDR3 length: 12; V gene: TRBV7-9; CDR3 protein: ASSHQTGGDTQY
CDR3 length: 11; V gene: TRBV5-1; CDR3 protein: ASSLEEAYEQY
CDR3 length: 14; V gene: TRBV25-1; CDR3 protein: ASSVTSPVGFYEQY
CDR3 length: 11; V gene: TRBV13; CDR3 protein: ASSLGRPDTQY
CDR3 length: 10; V gene: TRBV7-9; CDR3 protein: ASSLSGTEAF
CDR3 length: 10; V gene: TRBV7-9; CDR3 protein: ASSQGSYEQY
CDR3 length: 15; V gene: TRBV7-9; CDR3 protein: ASSLGVDGGNQETQY
CDR3 length: 14; V gene: TRBV9; CDR3 protein: ASSALRTGFTDTQY
CDR3 length: 11; V gene: TRBV7-9; CDR3 protein: ASSLTIIDTQY
CDR3 length: 12; V gene: TRBV5-6; CDR3 protein: ASSVSLMGSPLH
CDR3 length: 12; V gene: TRBV7-8; CDR3 protein: ASSGDRADTEAF
CDR3 length: 15; V gene: TRBV7-2; CDR3 protein: ASSSIYEALRGDTQY
CDR3 length: 12; V gene: TRBV5-4; CDR3 protein: ASSLAQGKETQY
CDR3 length: 11; V gene: TRBV7-3; CDR3 protein: ASSPGPTYEQY
CDR3 length: 8; V gene: TRBV25-1; CDR3 protein: ASMGGELF
CDR3 length: 11; V gene: TRBV27; CDR3 protein: ASSLGHYQPQH
CDR3 length: 13; V gene: TRBV4-1; CDR3 protein: ASSQAVGGNTEAF
CDR3 length: 14; V gene: TRBV6-5; CDR3 protein: ASSYSEGMGTGELF
CDR3 length: 12; V gene: TRBV9; CDR3 protein: ASSGASGSGEQY
CDR3 length: 11; V gene: TRBV6-5; CDR3 protein: ASSERNQETQY
CDR3 length: 13; V gene: TRBV6-5; CDR3 protein: ASTLAGTGEGEQY
CDR3 length: 11; V gene: TRBV9; CDR3 protein: ASSEAGVTEAF
CDR3 length: 14; V gene: TRBV9; CDR3 protein: ASSPSGTLSSYEQY
CDR3 length: 13; V gene: TRBV5-5; CDR3 protein: ASSPMVEGITEAF